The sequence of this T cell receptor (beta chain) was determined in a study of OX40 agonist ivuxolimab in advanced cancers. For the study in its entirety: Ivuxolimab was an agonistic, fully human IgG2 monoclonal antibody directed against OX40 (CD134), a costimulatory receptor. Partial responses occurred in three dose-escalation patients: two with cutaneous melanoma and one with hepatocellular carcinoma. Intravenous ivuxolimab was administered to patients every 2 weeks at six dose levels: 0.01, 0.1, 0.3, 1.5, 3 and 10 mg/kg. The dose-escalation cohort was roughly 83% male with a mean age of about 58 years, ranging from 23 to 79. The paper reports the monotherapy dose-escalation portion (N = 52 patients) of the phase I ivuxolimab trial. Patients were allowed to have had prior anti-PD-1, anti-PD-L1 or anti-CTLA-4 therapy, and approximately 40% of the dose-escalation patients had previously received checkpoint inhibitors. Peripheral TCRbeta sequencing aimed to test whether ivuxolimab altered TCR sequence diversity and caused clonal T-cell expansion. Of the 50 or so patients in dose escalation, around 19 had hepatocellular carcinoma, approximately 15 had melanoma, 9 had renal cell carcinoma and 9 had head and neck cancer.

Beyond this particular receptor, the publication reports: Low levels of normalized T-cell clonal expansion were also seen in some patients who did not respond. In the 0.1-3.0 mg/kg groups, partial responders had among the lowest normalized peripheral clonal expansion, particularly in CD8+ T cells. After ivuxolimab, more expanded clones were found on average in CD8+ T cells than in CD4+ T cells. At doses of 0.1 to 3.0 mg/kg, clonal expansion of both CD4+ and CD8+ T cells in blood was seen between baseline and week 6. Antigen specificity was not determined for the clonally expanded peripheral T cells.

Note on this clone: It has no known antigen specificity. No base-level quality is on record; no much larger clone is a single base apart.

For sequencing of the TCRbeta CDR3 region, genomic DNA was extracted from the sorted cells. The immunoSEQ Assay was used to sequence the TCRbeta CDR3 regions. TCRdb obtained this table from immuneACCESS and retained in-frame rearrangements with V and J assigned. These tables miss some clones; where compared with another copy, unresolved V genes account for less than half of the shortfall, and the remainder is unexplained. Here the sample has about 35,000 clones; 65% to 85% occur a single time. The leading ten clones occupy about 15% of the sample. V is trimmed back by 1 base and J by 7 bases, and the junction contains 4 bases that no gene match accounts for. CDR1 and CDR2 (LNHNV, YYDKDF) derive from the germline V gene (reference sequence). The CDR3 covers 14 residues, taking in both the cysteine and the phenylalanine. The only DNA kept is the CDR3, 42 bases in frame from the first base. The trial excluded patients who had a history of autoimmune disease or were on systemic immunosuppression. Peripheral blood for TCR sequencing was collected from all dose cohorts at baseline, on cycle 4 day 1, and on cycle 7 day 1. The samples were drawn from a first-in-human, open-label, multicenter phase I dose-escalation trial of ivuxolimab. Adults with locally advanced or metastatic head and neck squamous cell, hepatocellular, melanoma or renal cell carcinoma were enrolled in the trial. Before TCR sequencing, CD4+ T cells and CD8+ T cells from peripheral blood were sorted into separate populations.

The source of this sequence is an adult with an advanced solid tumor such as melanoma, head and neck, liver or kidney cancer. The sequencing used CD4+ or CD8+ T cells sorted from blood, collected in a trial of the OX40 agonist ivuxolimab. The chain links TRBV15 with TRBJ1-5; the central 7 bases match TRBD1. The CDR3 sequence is CATSRGGGEQPQHF. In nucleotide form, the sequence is TGTGCCACCAGCAGAGGAGGGGGCGAACAGCCCCAGCATTTT. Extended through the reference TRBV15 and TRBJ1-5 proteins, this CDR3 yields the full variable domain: DAMVIQNPRYQVTQFGKPVTLSCSQTLNHNVMYWYQQKSSQAPKLLFHYYDKDFNNEADTPDNFQSRRPNTSFCFLDIRSPGLGDTAMYLCATSRGGGEQPQHFGDGTRLSIL.